The 11 T cell receptor beta chains reported below all come from one sample, sequenced in a study of blood T cells in healthy people across ages (dated by TCRdb to about 2015). Libraries were built with 5' RACE. The reads were generated on an Illumina HiSeq 2500. A second PCR of roughly 6 to 12 cycles was run with a J-beta primer mix and a sample-barcoded 5' primer. The public sequencing data were trimmed at Q25 with fastp and processed into clonotypes with MiXCR by TCRdb, which kept only in-frame beta chains. Entries that share a CDR3 protein sequence are merged under the most common genes and DNA. The sample table holds more than 800,000 distinct CDR3 sequences, of which 35% to 55% were seen once. The ten largest clonotypes hold around 18% of the sample. Material: blood. The receptors come from an older woman in good health.

The chain uses TRBV12-3 or TRBV12-4 and TRBJ1-3, with D hard to call. The CDR3 extends over 17 amino acids. Trimming removed 6 bases at V and 1 base at J, with 19 bases between. CDR3 bases: TGTGCCAGCAGCTCGAAATTGGGCGGTACTTCTGGAAACACCATATATTTT. The encoded protein is CASSSKLGGTSGNTIYF.

The CDR3 DNA reads as TGTGCCAGCAAGGGAGGACCTGCCTACAATGAGCAGTACTTC. This sequence encodes CASKGGPAYNEQYF. The V call is TRBV7-6, the J call TRBJ2-1; D may be TRBD2 (6 bases). The assigned J gene may be wrong: the sequence end matches TRBJ2-7 better. The CDR3 runs to 14 residues. Per the germline V gene, CDR1 is SGHVS and CDR2 is FNYEAQ.

The chain has TRBV10-1 and TRBJ2-3; TRBD1 or TRBD2 may be the D gene (5 bases each). There are 16 residues in the CDR3. Per the germline V gene, CDR1 is WNHNN and CDR2 is SYGVQD (reference sequence). V lost 6 bases and J 2 bases, leaving 18 bases between the germline ends. The CDR3 spells CASSRLLGTLTDTQYF. The CDR3 region has the DNA TGCGCCAGCAGCCGTCTCCTCGGGACGCTCACAGATACGCAGTATTTT.

This clonotype was seen just once. The rearrangement links TRBV5-1 to TRBJ2-4; D is unresolved. V dropped 4 bases and J dropped 9 bases, with 11 bases sitting between them. The V gene's germline CDR1 is SGHRS and CDR2 YFSETQ. The CDR3 totals 12 residues. The CDR3 DNA reads TGCGCCAGCAGCCTTCTAGATGGCATTCAGTACTTC. As protein: CASSLLDGIQYF.

This clonotype was found a few times. The chain has TRBV12-3 or TRBV12-4 and TRBJ1-6, with 7 bases matching TRBD1. The trim removed 4 bases at V and 7 bases at J, leaving 1 base unmatched. The CDR3 covers 13 residues. In nucleotides, the CDR3 is TGTGCCAGCAGTTCGGACAGGAATTCACCCCTCCACTTT. This encodes CASSSDRNSPLHF.

Of note for this clonotype: The junction differs from germline at one of its ends, possibly a read error. The rearrangement links TRBV29-1 to TRBJ1-1; D perhaps matches TRBD1 (5 bases). Looked up from germline, CDR1 is SQVTM and CDR2 is ANQGSEA. CDR3 length: 12 residues. The CDR3 loop is CNVQTGVSEAFF. In DNA form, the CDR3 reads TGCAACGTTCAAACAGGAGTTTCTGAAGCTTTCTTT.

The chain employs TRBV6-1 and TRBJ1-4, with TRBD1 identical over 7 bases. This CDR3 region has 14 residues. From germline, CDR1 is MNHNS and CDR2 SASEGT. J lost 12 bases, V lost 6 bases, and 13 bases had no gene match. The CDR3 loop is CASRAGGGGEELFF. CDR3 DNA: TGTGCCAGCAGAGCAGGGGGTGGTGGAGAAGAACTGTTTTTT.

This clonotype was observed a few times. The chain joins TRBV7-8 to TRBJ2-1; D gene ambiguous. This CDR3 region has 13 residues. Trimming cost V 0 bases and J 12 bases, with 12 bases left between them. From germline, CDR1 is SGHVS and CDR2 FQNEAQ. CDR3 region: CASSLALPERQFF. The CDR3 DNA reads TGTGCCAGCAGCTTAGCTTTACCAGAGAGGCAGTTCTTC. Complete variable domain (other parts from reference TRBV7-8 and TRBJ2-1): GAGVSQSPRYKVAKRGQDVALRCDPISGHVSLFWYQQALGQGPEFLTYFQNEAQLDKSGLPSDRFFAERPEGSVSTLKIQRTQQEDSAVYLCASSLALPERQFFGPGTRLTVL.

This chain connects TRBV6-5 to TRBJ2-5; 10 bases align to TRBD2. The last part of the DNA fits TRBJ2-7 better; the J call may be wrong. From germline, CDR1 is MNHEY and CDR2 SVGAGI. This CDR3 is built from 15 residues. CDR3 nucleotide sequence: TGTGCCAGCACCAACGGAGCGGGAGGGCCCCACGAGCAGTACTTC. Translation gives CASTNGAGGPHEQYF.

The CDR3 nucleotides are TGCGCCAGCAGCCAACCGGGATACTCCTACGAGCAGTACTTC. This translates into CASSQPGYSYEQYF. The rearrangement uses TRBV5-1 and TRBJ2-7; D may be TRBD2 (5 bases). Trimming removed 4 bases at V and 0 bases at J, with 11 bases between. Germline V gene lookup returns CDR1 SGHRS and CDR2 YFSETQ. CDR3 length: 14 amino acids.

Remarks on this clonotype: This may be a read error: a much more frequent sequence differs by one nucleotide. The chain recombines TRBV14 with TRBJ2-1, with TRBD2 as a possible D gene (5 bases). In germline, CDR1 is SGHDN, CDR2 FVKESK. The CDR3 covers 15 residues. V lost 5 bases, J lost 0 bases, and 11 bases lay in between. The CDR3 is CASSSAVSSYNEQFF. CDR3 DNA: TGTGCCAGCAGCTCAGCGGTTAGCTCCTACAATGAGCAGTTCTTC.